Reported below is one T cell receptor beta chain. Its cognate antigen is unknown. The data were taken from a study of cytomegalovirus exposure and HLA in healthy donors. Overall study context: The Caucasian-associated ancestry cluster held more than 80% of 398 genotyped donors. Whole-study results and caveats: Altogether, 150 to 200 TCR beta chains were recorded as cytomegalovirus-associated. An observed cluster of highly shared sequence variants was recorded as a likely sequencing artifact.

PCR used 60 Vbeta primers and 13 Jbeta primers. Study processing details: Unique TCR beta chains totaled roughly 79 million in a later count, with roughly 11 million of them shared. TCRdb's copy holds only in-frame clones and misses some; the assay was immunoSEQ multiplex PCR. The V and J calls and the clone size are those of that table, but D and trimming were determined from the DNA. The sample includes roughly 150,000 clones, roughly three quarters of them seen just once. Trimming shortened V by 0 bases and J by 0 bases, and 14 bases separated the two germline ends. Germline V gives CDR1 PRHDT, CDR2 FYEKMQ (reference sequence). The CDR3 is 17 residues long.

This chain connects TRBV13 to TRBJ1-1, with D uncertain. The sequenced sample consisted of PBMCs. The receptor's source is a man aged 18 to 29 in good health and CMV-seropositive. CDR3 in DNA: TGTGCCAGCAGCTTAGGCTTCTTGGGCAGCATGAACACTGAAGCTTTCTTT. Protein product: CASSLGFLGSMNTEAFF.